This T cell receptor beta chain was identified in a study of T cells in Graves' hyperthyroidism and ophthalmopathy (dated by TCRdb to between 2018 and 2021). Some background on the complete study: Peripheral blood was sampled at the time of initial diagnosis, prior to any treatment. To identify distinguishing TCR V-J signatures, a discovery cohort of about 95 patients was used, comprising 40 to 45 with Graves' ophthalmopathy and approximately 58 with stable Graves' hyperthyroidism. Prospective prediction of ophthalmopathy was tested in an independent validation cohort of approximately 18 hyperthyroidism patients and some 17 patients who later progressed to ophthalmopathy. The roughly 91 discovery patients were randomly divided into training and test sets at a 7:3 ratio. Thyroid tissue and blood T-cell repertoires from six Graves' hyperthyroidism patients were also compared in the study. After blood sampling, hyperthyroidism patients were treated with methimazole at a starting dose of 30 mg daily, and ophthalmopathy patients were treated with high-dose intravenous methylprednisolone. The paper describes TCR Vbeta CDR3 sequencing of 140 or so peripheral blood samples, made up of 43 ophthalmopathy patients, over 70 hyperthyroidism patients and roughly 17 progressor patients. Broad study findings and their caveats: Sample size was not statistically predetermined, and blinding of investigators to group allocation was not performed. In validation, the model predicted progression to ophthalmopathy a median of 6.5 months before onset, with about 67% sensitivity and roughly 72% specificity. Ophthalmopathy was separated from stable hyperthyroidism by a 13 V-J signature model, with 85% to 90% sensitivity and about 81% specificity obtained in cross-validation and 80%/75% obtained in testing. Most expanded thyroid clonotypes (frequency above 0.001) were also detected in blood, suggesting blood repertoires may reflect thyroid immune responses.

TCR beta CDR3 regions were amplified from RNA transcripts. For the first round of RT-PCR on the TCR CDR3, the HTBI primer set was used together with the Qiagen OneStep RT-PCR kit. Libraries were constructed in a second round of multiplex PCR, after which size selection and purification were performed. Sequencing of the libraries was done on an Illumina HiSeq2000 using paired-end 100 bp reads. In the source study's methods: SOAPnuke was used to process the raw data, throwing out any read that contained adapters or uncalled bases, had a mean Phred below 15, or lacked an exact constant-primer or identifier match. High-quality paired reads were merged using COPE v1.2.5, and each unique nucleotide sequence was defined as a clonotype. Clonotypes were aligned to IMGT TRBV, TRBD and TRBJ reference segments using MiTCR v1.1. The analysis included only V-J combinations with a frequency above 0.0001, which together covered 98% to 99.2% of the repertoires. A TCS score was defined as the ratio between F50 (clonal expansion) and ExV (chaos), using BLOSUM62-based TCRdist between CDR3 peptides within each V-J. Welch's t-statistics and random forest reduced roughly 540 V-J features to roughly 13, which were used in a naive Bayes classifier (R e1071). In-frame beta chains were kept once TCRdb had trimmed the public reads at Q25 with fastp and called clones with MiXCR. All rows with the same CDR3 protein become a single entry with the most common DNA and genes. The V and J calls were determined by TCRdb, not by the authors. Within this sample are about 480,000 distinct CDR3 sequences, with 14% of them counted one time only. The ten largest clones add up to 15% to 20% of the sample.

The CDR3 holds 12 amino acids from the cysteine to the phenylalanine. The CDR3 DNA has 36 bases and is translated from base 1. In the germline V gene (reference sequence), CDR1 corresponds to GTSNPN and CDR2 to SVGIG. After removal of 3 bases from V and 7 bases from J, the junction retains 1 base not matched to a gene. Stable Graves' hyperthyroidism was defined as no progression to ophthalmopathy during 18 months of follow-up. Hyperthyroidism patients were newly diagnosed, with disease duration under 2 months, and aged 18 to 65 years. Exclusion was applied to patients with uncontrolled infections, other autoimmune diseases, pregnancy or lactation. Diagnoses relied on clinical symptoms, serum thyroxine and TRAb, thyroid ultrasound and orbital computed tomography. PBMCs were separated from 10 ml of fresh peripheral blood using Ficoll-Paque density gradient centrifugation. Total RNA was extracted using Trizol reagent, and RNA quality was assessed on an Agilent 2100 Bioanalyzer.

At least ten counts were recorded for this clonotype. Its target antigen remains unknown. Base qualities are not recorded, but no much larger clone differs from it by a single base. The sample consisted of blood. This receptor was taken from a woman aged 18 to 35 with Graves' hyperthyroidism. The V and J segments used are TRBV30 and TRBJ1-4; 8 middle bases align to TRBD1. The DNA reads as follows: TGTGCCTGGAGCGGACAGGGTGAAAAACTGTTTTTT. Translated, it reads CAWSGQGEKLFF.